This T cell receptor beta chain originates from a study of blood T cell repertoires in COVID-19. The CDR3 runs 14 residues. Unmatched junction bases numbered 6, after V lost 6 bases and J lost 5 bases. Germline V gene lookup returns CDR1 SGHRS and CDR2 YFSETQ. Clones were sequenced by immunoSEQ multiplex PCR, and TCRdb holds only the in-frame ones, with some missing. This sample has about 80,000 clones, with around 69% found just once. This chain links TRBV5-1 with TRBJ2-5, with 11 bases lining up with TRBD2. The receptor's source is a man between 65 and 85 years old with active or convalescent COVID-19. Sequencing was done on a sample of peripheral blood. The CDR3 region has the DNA TGCGCCAGCACTTTACTAGCGGGGGATGAGACCCAGTACTTC. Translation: CASTLLAGDETQYF.